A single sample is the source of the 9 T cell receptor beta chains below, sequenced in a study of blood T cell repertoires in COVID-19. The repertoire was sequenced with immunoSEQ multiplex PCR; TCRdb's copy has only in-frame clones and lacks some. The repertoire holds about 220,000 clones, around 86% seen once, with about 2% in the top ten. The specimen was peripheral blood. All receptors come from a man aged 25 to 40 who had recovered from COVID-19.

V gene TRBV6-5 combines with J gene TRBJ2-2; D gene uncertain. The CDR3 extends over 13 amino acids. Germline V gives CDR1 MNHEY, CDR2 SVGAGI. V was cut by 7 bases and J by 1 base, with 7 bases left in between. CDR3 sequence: CASTLGNTGELFF. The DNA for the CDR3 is TGTGCCAGCACCCTCGGGAACACCGGGGAGCTGTTTTTT.

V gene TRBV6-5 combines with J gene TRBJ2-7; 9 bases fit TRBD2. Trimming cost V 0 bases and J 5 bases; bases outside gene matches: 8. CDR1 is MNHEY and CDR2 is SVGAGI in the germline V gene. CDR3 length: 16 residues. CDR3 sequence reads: CASSYSGGGGGDEQYF. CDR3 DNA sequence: TGTGCCAGCAGTTACTCGGGCGGCGGGGGGGGCGACGAGCAGTACTTC.

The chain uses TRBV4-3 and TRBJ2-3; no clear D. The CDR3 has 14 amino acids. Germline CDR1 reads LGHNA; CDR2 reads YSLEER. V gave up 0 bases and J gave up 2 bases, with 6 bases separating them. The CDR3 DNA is TGCGCCAGCAGCCAAGAAAGAGCCACAGATACGCAGTATTTT. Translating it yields CASSQERATDTQYF.

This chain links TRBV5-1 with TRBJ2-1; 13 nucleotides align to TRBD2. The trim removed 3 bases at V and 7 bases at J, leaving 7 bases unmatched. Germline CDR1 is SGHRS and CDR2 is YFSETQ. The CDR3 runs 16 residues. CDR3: CASSSAGGLAGNEQFF. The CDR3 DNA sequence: TGCGCCAGCAGCTCCGCGGGGGGACTAGCGGGGAATGAGCAGTTCTTC.

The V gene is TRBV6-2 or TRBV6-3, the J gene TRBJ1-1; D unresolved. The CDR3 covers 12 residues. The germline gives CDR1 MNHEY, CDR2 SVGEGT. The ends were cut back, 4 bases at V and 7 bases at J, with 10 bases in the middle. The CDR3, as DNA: TGTGCCAGCAGTTTATCGAGTTTTGAAGCTTTCTTT. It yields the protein CASSLSSFEAFF.

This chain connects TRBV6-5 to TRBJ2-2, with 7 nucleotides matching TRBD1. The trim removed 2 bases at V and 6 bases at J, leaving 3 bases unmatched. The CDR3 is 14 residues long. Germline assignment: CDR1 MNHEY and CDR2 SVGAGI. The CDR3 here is CASSYGQGAGELFF. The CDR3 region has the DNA TGTGCCAGCAGTTACGGGCAGGGGGCCGGGGAGCTGTTTTTT.

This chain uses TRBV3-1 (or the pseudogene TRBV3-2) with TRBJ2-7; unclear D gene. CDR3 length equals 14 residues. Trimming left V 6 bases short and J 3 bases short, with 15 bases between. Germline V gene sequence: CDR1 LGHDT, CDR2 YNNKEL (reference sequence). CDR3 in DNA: TGTGCCAGCAGTCACCGTCCGGGTTTCTACGAGCAGTACTTC. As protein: CASSHRPGFYEQYF.

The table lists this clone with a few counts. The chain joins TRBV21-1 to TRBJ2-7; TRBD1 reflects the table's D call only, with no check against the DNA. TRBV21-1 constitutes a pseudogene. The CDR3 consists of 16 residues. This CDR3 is CASSTYSIGTGDEQYF. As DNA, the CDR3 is TGTGCCAGCAGCACTTATTCTATCGGGACAGGGGACGAGCAGTACTTC.

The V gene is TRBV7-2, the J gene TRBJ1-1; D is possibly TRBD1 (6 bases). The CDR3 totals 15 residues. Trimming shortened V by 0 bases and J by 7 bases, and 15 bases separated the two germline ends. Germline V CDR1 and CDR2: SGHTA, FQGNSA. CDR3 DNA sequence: TGTGCCAGCAGCTTAGCGCTAGGGGGGGAAGGTGAAGCTTTCTTT. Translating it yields CASSLALGGEGEAFF. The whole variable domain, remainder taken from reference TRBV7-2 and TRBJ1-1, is GAGVSQSPSNKVTEKGKDVELRCDPISGHTALYWYRQSLGQGLEFLIYFQGNSAPDKSGLPSDRFSAERTGGSVSTLTIQRTQQEDSAVYLCASSLALGGEGEAFFGQGTRLTVV.